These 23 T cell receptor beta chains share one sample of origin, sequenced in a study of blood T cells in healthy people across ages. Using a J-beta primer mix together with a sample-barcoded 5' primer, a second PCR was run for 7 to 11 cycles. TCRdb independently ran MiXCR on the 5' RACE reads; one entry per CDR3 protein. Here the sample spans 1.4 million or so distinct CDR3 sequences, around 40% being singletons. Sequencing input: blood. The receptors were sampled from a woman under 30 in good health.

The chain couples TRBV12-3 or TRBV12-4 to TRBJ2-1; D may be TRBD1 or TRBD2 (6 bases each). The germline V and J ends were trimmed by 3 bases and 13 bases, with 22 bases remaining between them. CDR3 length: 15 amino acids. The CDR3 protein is CASSFMGGAPSEQFF. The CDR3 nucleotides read TGTGCCAGCAGTTTCATGGGGGGCGCCCCCTCAGAACAGTTCTTC.

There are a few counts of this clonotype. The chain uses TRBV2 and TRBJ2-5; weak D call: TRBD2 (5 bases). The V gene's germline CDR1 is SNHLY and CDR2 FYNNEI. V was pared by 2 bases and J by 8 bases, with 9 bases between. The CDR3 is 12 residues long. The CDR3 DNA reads TGTGCCAGCAGTGAACTCGGGGAAACCCAGTACTTC. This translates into CASSELGETQYF.

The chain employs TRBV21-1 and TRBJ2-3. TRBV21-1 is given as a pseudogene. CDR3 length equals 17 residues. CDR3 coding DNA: TGTGCCAGCAGCAAAGCGCGTCGAGATCGCGGCACAGATACGCAGTATTTT. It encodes CASSKARRDRGTDTQYF.

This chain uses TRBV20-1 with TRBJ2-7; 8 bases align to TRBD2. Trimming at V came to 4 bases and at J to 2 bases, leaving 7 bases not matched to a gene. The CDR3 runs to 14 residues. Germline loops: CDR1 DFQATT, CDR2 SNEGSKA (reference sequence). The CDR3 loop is CSATFNGRAYEQYF. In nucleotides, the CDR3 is TGCAGTGCTACCTTCAACGGGAGGGCCTACGAGCAGTACTTC.

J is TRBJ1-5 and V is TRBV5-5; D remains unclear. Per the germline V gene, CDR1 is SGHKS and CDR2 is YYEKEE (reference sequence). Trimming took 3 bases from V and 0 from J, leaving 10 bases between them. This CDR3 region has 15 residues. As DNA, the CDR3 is TGTGCCAGCAGCTCCCACAGCGATAGCAATCAGCCCCAGCATTTT. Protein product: CASSSHSDSNQPQHF. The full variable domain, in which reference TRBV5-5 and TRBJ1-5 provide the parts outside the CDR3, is DAGVTQSPTHLIKTRGQQVTLRCSPISGHKSVSWYQQVLGQGPQFIFQYYEKEERGRGNFPDRFSARQFPNYSSELNVNALLLGDSALYLCASSSHSDSNQPQHFGDGTRLSIL.

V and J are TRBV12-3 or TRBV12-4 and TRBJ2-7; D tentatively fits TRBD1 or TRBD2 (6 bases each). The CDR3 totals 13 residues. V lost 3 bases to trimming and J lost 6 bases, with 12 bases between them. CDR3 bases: TGTGCCAGCAGTTTGGAGGGGGTCCTCGAGCAGTACTTC. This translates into CASSLEGVLEQYF.

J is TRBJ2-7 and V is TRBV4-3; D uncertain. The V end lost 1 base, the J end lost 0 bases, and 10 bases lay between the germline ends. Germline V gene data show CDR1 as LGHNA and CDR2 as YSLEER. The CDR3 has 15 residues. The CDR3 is CASSQGRSPSYEQYF. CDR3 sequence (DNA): TGCGCCAGCAGCCAAGGACGGAGCCCCTCCTACGAGCAGTACTTC.

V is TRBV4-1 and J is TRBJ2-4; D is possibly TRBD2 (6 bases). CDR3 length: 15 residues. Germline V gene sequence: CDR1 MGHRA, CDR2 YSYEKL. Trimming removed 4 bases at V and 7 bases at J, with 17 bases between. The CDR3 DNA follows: TGCGCCAGCAGCCCGACAGATGGGAGGCTGAACATTCAGTACTTC. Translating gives CASSPTDGRLNIQYF.

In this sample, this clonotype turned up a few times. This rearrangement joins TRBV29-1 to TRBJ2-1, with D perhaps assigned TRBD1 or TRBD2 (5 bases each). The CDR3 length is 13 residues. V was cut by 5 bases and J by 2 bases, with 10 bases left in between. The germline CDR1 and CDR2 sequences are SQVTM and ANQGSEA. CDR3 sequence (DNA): TGCAGCGTTCGCAGGGACCCCTACAATGAGCAGTTCTTC. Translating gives CSVRRDPYNEQFF.

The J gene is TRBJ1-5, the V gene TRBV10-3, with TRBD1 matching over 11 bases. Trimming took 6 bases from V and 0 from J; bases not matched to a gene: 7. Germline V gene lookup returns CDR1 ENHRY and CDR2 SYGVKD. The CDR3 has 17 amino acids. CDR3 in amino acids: CAISVGQGAFSNQPQHF. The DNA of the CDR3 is TGTGCCATCAGCGTAGGACAGGGGGCTTTTAGCAATCAGCCCCAGCATTTT.

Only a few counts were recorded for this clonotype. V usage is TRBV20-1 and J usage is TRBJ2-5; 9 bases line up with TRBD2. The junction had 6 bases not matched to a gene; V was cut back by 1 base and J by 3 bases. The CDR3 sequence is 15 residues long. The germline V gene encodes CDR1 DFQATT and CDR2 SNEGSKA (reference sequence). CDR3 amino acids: CSARVPRTSEETQYF. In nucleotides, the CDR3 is TGCAGTGCTAGAGTCCCGAGGACTAGCGAAGAGACCCAGTACTTC.

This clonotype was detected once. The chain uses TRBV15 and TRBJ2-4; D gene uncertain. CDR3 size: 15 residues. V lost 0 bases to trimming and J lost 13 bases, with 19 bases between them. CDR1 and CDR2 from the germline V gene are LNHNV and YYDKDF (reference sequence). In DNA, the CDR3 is TGTGCCACCAGCAGAGAACCCCATTGGTCCAATGAGCAGTACTTC. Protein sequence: CATSREPHWSNEQYF.

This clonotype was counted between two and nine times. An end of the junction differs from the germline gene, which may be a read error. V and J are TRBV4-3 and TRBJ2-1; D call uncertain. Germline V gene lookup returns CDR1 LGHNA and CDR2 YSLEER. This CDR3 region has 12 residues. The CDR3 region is CASGHTYNEQFF. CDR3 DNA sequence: TGCGCCAGCGGCCACACATACAATGAGCAGTTCTTC.

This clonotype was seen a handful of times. The CDR3 bases are TGTGCCAGCAGCTCCGGACTCTCCTCTAGCACAGATACGCAGTATTTT. Translating gives CASSSGLSSSTDTQYF. The V gene is TRBV11-2, the J gene TRBJ2-3; tentatively, D is TRBD2 (5 bases). V was clipped by 4 bases and J by 0 bases, with 14 bases between them. The CDR3 has 16 amino acids. Germline assignment: CDR1 SGHAT and CDR2 FQNNGV.

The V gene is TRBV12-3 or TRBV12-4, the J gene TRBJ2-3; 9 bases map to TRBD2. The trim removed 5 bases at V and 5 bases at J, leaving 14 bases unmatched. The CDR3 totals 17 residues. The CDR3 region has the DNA TGTGCCAGCAGTCCCCACGGGGCTAGCGGGGTTGAAGATACGCAGTATTTT. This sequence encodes CASSPHGASGVEDTQYF.

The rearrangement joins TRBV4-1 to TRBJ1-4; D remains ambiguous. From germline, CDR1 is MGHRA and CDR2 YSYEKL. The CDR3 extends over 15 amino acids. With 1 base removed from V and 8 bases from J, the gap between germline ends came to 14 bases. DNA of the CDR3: TGCGCCAGCAGCCAAGGGGAGAGGTTATACGAAAAACTGTTTTTT. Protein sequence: CASSQGERLYEKLFF.

CDR3 sequence: CASSLEEVNYYGYTF. In DNA, the CDR3 is TGTGCCAGCAGCTTAGAGGAGGTGAATTATTATGGCTACACCTTC. This rearrangement joins TRBV7-9 to TRBJ1-2, with D unresolved. The CDR3 consists of 15 residues. V lost 1 base to trimming and J lost 5 bases, with 14 bases between them. Germline values: CDR1 SEHNR, CDR2 FQNEAQ (reference sequence).

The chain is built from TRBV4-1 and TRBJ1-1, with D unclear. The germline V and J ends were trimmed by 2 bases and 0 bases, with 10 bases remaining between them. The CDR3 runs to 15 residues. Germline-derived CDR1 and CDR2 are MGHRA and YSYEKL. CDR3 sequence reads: CASSQPLQLNTEAFF. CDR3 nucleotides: TGCGCCAGCAGCCAACCCTTACAGCTGAACACTGAAGCTTTCTTT.

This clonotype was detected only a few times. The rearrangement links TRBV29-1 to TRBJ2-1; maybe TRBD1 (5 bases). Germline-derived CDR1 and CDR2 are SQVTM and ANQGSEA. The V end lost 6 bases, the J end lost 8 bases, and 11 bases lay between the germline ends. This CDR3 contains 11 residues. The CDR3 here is CSVGRDDEQFF. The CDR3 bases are TGCAGCGTCGGCAGGGATGATGAGCAGTTCTTC.

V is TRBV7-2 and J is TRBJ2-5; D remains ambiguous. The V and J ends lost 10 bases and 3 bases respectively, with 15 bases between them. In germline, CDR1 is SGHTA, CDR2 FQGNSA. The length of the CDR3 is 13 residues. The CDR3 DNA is TGTGCCAACCTCTGTCCAAGAGAAGAGACCCAGTACTTC. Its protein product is CANLCPREETQYF.

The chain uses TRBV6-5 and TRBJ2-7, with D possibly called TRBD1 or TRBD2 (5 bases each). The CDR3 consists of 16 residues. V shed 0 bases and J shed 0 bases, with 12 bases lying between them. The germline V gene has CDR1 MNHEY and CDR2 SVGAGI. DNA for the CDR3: TGTGCCAGCAGTTACTCGATAGGGACCCCCTCCTACGAGCAGTACTTC. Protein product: CASSYSIGTPSYEQYF.

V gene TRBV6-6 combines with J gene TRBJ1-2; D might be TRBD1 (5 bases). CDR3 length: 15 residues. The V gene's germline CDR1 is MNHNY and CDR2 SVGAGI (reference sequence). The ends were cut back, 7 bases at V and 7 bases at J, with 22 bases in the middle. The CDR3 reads CASKKATGNGGGYTF. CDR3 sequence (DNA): TGTGCCAGCAAAAAGGCGACGGGCAACGGGGGTGGCTACACCTTC.

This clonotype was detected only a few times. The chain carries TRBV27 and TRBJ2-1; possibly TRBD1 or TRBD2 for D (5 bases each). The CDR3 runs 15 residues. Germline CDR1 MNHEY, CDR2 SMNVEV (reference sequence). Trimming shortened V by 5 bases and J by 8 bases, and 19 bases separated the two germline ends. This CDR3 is CASSAVIEGNDEQFF. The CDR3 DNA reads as TGTGCCAGCAGTGCTGTTATTGAGGGGAACGATGAGCAGTTCTTC.